The TCR beta chain under discussion was sequenced for a study of technical replicates of blood from a handful of donors. The assay was immunoSEQ multiplex PCR, and TCRdb's table has in-frame clones only and misses some. The data hold 60,000 to 85,000 clones, with approximately 94% observed a single time. Trimming stripped 5 bases from V and 0 bases from J, with 11 bases between. The CDR3 has 14 amino acids. Germline loops: CDR1 SGHNT, CDR2 YYREEE (reference sequence). The receptor was isolated from a human donor in good health. Sequences were obtained from T cells isolated from PBMCs. The chain is built from TRBV5-4 and TRBJ1-1; D possibly corresponds to TRBD1 (6 bases). CDR3: CASSQQGMNTEAFF. CDR3 nucleotide sequence: TGTGCCAGCAGTCAACAGGGCATGAACACTGAAGCTTTCTTT.